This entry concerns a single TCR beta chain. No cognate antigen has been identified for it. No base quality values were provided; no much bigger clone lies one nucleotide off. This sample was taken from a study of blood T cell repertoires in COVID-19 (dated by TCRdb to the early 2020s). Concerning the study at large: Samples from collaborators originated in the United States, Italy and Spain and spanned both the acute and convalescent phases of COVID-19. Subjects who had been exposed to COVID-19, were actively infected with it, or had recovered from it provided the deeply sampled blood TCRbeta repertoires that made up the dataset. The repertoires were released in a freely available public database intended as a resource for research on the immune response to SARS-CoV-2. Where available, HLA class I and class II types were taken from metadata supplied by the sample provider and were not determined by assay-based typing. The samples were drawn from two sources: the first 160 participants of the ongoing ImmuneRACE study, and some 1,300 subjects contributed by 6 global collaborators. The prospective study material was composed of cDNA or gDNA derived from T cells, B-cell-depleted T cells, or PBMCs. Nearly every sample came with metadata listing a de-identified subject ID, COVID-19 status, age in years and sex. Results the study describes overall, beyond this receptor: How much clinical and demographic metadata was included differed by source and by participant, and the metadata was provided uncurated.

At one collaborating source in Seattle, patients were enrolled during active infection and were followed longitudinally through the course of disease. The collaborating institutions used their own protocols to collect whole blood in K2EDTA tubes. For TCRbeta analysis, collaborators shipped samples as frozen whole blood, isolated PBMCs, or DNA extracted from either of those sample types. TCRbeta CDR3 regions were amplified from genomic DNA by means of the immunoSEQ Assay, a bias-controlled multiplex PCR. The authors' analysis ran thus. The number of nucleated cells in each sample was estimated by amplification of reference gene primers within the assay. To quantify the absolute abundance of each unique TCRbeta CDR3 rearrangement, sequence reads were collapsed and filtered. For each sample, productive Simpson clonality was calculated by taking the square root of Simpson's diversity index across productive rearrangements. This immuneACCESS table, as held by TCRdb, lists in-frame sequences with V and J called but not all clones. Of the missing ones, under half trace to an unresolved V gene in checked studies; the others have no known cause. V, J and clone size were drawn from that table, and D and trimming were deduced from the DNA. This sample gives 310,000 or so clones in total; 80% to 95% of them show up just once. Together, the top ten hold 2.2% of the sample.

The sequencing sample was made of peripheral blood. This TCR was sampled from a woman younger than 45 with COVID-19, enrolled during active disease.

The CDR3 region has the sequence CASSLAGGTGVYEQYF. The sequence in DNA is TGCGCCAGCAGCTTGGCCGGGGGGACAGGGGTTTACGAGCAGTACTTC. The rearranged segments are TRBV5-1 and TRBJ2-7, with TRBD1 matching 10 junction bases. CDR1 and CDR2, per the germline V gene, are SGHRS and YFSETQ. Taken from cysteine to phenylalanine, the CDR3 has 16 residues. Only CDR3 DNA remains: 48 bases, in frame from the first base. The junction shows trimming of 0 bases on V and 4 bases on J, and the gene matches do not reach 7 bases of it.